This T cell receptor (beta chain) was captured by sequencing in a study of spatial heterogeneity in lung cancer. Background on the study: The study consistently detected more beta-chain than alpha-chain sequences. Findings and limits, study-wide: Counts that tracked tumor mutation counts were those of expanded intratumoral alpha and beta TCRs.

TCRdb fed the 5' RACE reads into MiXCR, producing one record per CDR3 protein. Of fewer than 15,000 distinct CDR3 sequences in the sample, about 5.6% were seen once. This clonotype has a count of ten or more. Its cognate antigen is unknown. Stated time point: sample taken at primary tumor resection. The sample in question was lung tumor tissue, obtained at surgery. The receptor comes from a female donor with early-stage non-small cell lung cancer.

The DNA of the CDR3 is TGTGCCAGCAAGGCGGCGGGTACCGGGGAGCTGTTTTTT. This encodes CASKAAGTGELFF. The chain couples TRBV6-5 to TRBJ2-2, with TRBD2 as a possible D gene (5 bases). The CDR3 covers 13 residues. V lost 7 bases, J lost 5 bases, and 11 bases lay in between. The germline V gene has CDR1 MNHEY and CDR2 SVGAGI.